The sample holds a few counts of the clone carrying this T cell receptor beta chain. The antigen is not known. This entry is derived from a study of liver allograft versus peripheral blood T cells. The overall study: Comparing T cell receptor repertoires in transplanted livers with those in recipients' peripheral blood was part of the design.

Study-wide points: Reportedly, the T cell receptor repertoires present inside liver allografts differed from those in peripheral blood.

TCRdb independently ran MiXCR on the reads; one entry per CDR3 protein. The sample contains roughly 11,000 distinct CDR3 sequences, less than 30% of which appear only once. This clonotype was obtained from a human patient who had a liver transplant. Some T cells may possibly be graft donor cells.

The CDR3 is CASSLQVGSNYGYTF. The DNA of the CDR3 is TGTGCCAGCAGCTTACAGGTCGGGTCGAACTATGGCTACACCTTC. V gene TRBV5-6 combines with J gene TRBJ1-2, with a weak D call TRBD1 (5 bases). The CDR3 runs to 15 residues. Looked up from germline, CDR1 is SGHDT and CDR2 is YYEEEE. Between the trimmed V and J ends, which lost 2 bases and 2 bases, there was a span of 13 bases.